This is a list of T cell receptor beta chains from one sample in a study of cytotoxic CD8 clonotypes in ibrutinib-treated CLL. Produced via immunoSEQ multiplex PCR; TCRdb's table is partial and in-frame only. The table has some 150,000 clones, approximately 77% seen once. Sample: PBMCs, taken after 12 months of ibrutinib treatment. The receptors were sampled from a human donor with chronic lymphocytic leukemia. CDR3s include the opening cysteine and the closing phenylalanine or tryptophan. Each record gives: D gene, clone size, J gene, V gene, CDR3 DNA, CDR3 protein. A D gene is named only where the DNA matches it firmly. Rows may omit the clone size; those that give it use once, few, many or a size class.

>-|-|TRBJ1-1|TRBV27
TGTGCCAGCAGTTCCGGGGCGCGGGACACTGAAGCTTTCTTT
CASSSGARDTEAFF
>-|-|TRBJ1-4|TRBV7-2
TGTGCCAGCAGCTTAAATGGCCTAAAACTGTTTTTT
CASSLNGLKLFF
>-|few|TRBJ2-5|TRBV15
TGTGCCACCACACAGGCGTACCAAGAGACCCAGTACTTC
CATTQAYQETQYF
>TRBD1|-|TRBJ2-2|TRBV27
TGTGCCAGCACCCCGGGGACAGGGGTCACCGGGGAGCTGTTTTTT
CASTPGTGVTGELFF
>-|-|TRBJ2-6|TRBV6-1
TGTGCCAGCCGGAGTTGGGGGGCCAACGTCCTGACTTTC
CASRSWGANVLTF
>-|-|TRBJ2-2|TRBV28
TGTGCCAGCAGGCAGGGAACCGGGGAGCTGTTTTTT
CASRQGTGELFF
>-|-|TRBJ2-7|TRBV28
TGTGCCAGCAGACAGGGTCCCTACGAGCAGTACTTC
CASRQGPYEQYF
>TRBD2|once|TRBJ2-3|TRBV6-5
TGTGCCAGCAGTTACGCTAGCGGGTTTAACACAGATACGCAGTATTTT
CASSYASGFNTDTQYF
>-|few|TRBJ1-2|TRBV2
TGTGCCAGCAGCTTGAGGCAGGACCCCTATGGCTACACCTTC
CASSLRQDPYGYTF
>-|-|TRBJ1-2|TRBV2
TGTGCCAGCAGCCTCTCTTCGGACTATGGCTACACCTTC
CASSLSSDYGYTF
>-|-|TRBJ1-3|TRBV28
TGTGCCAGCAGTTTTGGCGGGAGGGGAAACACCATATATTTT
CASSFGGRGNTIYF
>-|few|TRBJ1-3|TRBV10-3
TGTGCCATCAGCCCTAACTCTGGAAACACCATATATTTT
CAISPNSGNTIYF
>-|-|TRBJ1-5|TRBV18
TGTGCCAGCTCATCTCTAAATAGCAATCAGCCCCAGCATTTT
CASSSLNSNQPQHF
>-|-|TRBJ2-5|TRBV6-4
TGTGCCAGCAGTGACCCCACCCAAGAGACCCAGTACTTC
CASSDPTQETQYF
>-|-|TRBJ1-3|TRBV7-3
TGTGCCAGCAGGGCGACGGGAGGGAACACCATATATTTT
CASRATGGNTIYF
>-|few|TRBJ2-5|TRBV5-4
TGTGCCAGCAGCGCCGGGGGACAAGAGACCCAGTACTTC
CASSAGGQETQYF
>-|few|TRBJ1-3|TRBV27
TGTGCCAGCAGTTCCAAGAGGGCTGGAAACACCATATATTTT
CASSSKRAGNTIYF
>TRBD1|-|TRBJ1-2|TRBV11-2
TGTGCCAGCAGCTCTGCAGGACAGGGTGGCTACACCTTC
CASSSAGQGGYTF
>-|once|TRBJ2-5|TRBV18
TGTGCCAGCTCAGCCCGTAGGGAGACCCAGTACTTC
CASSARRETQYF
>TRBD1|once|TRBJ1-2|TRBV13
TGTGCCAGCAGCTCCAGACGGACAGGGATTAACTATGGCTACACCTTC
CASSSRRTGINYGYTF
>-|once|TRBJ1-3|TRBV19
TGTGCCAGTAAGAGCTCTGGAAACACCATATATTTT
CASKSSGNTIYF
>-|-|TRBJ1-4|TRBV6-5
TGTGCCAGCAGTTACGGCAGAAATGAAAAACTGTTTTTT
CASSYGRNEKLFF
>-|-|TRBJ2-7|TRBV28
TGTGCCAGCACGTTGGCGGGGGAGCAGTACTTC
CASTLAGEQYF
>-|once|TRBJ2-3|TRBV2
TGTGCCAGCAGCCTACGGTCAGATACGCAGTATTTT
CASSLRSDTQYF
>-|-|TRBJ1-5|TRBV5-1
TGCGCCAGCAGGCGTCAGGCCGATCAGCCCCAGCATTTT
CASRRQADQPQHF
>-|-|TRBJ2-7|TRBV28
TGTGCCAGCAGTGGGTCCCTTGTCTACGAGCAGTACTTC
CASSGSLVYEQYF
>TRBD1|once|TRBJ1-1|TRBV19
TGTGCCAGTAGTATCACAGGGGGCGCGGGGACTGAAGCTTTCTTT
CASSITGGAGTEAFF
>-|-|TRBJ1-3|TRBV30
TGTGCCTGGAAATGGGCGGTCTCTGGAAACACCATATATTTT
CAWKWAVSGNTIYF
>TRBD1|once|TRBJ2-3|TRBV27
TGTGCCAGCACCGGGACAGGGGGTTATACGCAGTATTTT
CASTGTGGYTQYF
>TRBD1|-|TRBJ1-5|TRBV6-6
TGTGCCAGCAGAGGACCCCAGGGGGCTTACAATCAGCCCCAGCATTTT
CASRGPQGAYNQPQHF
>-|-|TRBJ2-3|TRBV30
TGTGCCTGGACCGTAGCTCGCGGGCAGTATTTT
CAWTVARGQYF
>-|-|TRBJ2-1|TRBV7-9
TGTGCCAGCAGCCGAATACCCGGGACTTCGATAGGTGATGAGCAGTTCTTC
CASSRIPGTSIGDEQFF
>-|-|TRBJ1-2|TRBV6-5
TGTGCCAGCAGTTATTCCCGTACCTATGGCTACACCTTC
CASSYSRTYGYTF
>-|-|TRBJ1-4|TRBV5-6
TGTGCCAGCAGCCAGGGTTTTTGGGCAACTAATGAAAAACTGTTTTTT
CASSQGFWATNEKLFF
>TRBD1|-|TRBJ1-5|TRBV5-6
TGTGCCAGCACAGCCGGGACAGGGTTCAATCAGCCCCAGCATTTT
CASTAGTGFNQPQHF
>-|-|TRBJ1-5|TRBV28
TGTGCCAGCAGTTTCGAGTATCAGCCCCAGCATTTT
CASSFEYQPQHF
>-|few|TRBJ2-3|TRBV6-4
TGTGCCAGCAGTGATACTAGAGGCACAGATACGCAGTATTTT
CASSDTRGTDTQYF
>TRBD1|-|TRBJ1-2|TRBV15
TGTGCCACCAGCAGAGGGGACAGGGGGAACTATGGCTACACCTTC
CATSRGDRGNYGYTF
>-|-|TRBJ1-5|TRBV28
TGTGCCAGCACCTTAAGCAGGGCAAATCAGCCCCAGCATTTT
CASTLSRANQPQHF
>-|-|TRBJ1-6|TRBV6-6
TGTGCCAGCAGCCGCGACAGGCCCTATAATTCACCCCTCCACTTT
CASSRDRPYNSPLHF
>TRBD2|-|TRBJ2-6|TRBV10-3
TGTGCCACCGGACTAGCCGGGGCCAACGTCCTGACTTTC
CATGLAGANVLTF
>-|-|TRBJ1-2|TRBV7-2
TGTGCCAGCAGCGAGGACAGCAACTATGGCTACACCTTC
CASSEDSNYGYTF
>TRBD1|-|TRBJ2-2|TRBV7-9
TGTGCCAGCAGCCAACCGGGACAGGGGGGAACCGGGGAGCTGTTTTTT
CASSQPGQGGTGELFF
>-|once|TRBJ2-7|TRBV19
TGTGCCAGTAGCAATACCGGGACGGCCTCCTACGAGCAGTACTTC
CASSNTGTASYEQYF
>-|-|TRBJ2-5|TRBV6-5
TGTGCCAGCAGTTCCCTTGGGGTCGCCCAGTACTTC
CASSSLGVAQYF
>TRBD2|-|TRBJ2-1|TRBV27
TGTGCCAGCAGTCGAAGGACTAGCGGGAGGAATGAGCAGTTCTTC
CASSRRTSGRNEQFF
>-|once|TRBJ1-4|TRBV4-3
TGCGCCAGCAGCCAAGGAATGGGGGGCGAAAAACTGTTTTTT
CASSQGMGGEKLFF
>-|-|TRBJ1-5|TRBV27
TGTGCCAGCAGTTCGGGTCAGCGTCAGCCCCAGCATTTT
CASSSGQRQPQHF
>TRBD2|-|TRBJ2-7|TRBV7-6
TGTGCCAGCAGCTCGGGACTAGCCTACGAGCAGTACTTC
CASSSGLAYEQYF